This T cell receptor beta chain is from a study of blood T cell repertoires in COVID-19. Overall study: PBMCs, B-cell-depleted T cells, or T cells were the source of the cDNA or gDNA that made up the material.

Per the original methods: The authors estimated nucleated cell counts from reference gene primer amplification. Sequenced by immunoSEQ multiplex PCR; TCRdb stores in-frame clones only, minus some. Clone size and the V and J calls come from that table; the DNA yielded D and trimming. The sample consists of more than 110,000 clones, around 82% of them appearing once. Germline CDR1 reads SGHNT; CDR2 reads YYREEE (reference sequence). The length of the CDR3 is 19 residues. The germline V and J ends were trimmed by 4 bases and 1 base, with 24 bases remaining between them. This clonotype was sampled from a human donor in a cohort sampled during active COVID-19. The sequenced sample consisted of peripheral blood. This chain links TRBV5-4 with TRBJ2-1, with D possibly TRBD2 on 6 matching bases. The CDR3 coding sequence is TGTGCCAGCAGCACCCTCGGGGGTGGCGGCGGTTGGTCCTACAATGAGCAGTTCTTC. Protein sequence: CASSTLGGGGGWSYNEQFF. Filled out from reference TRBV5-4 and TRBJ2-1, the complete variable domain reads ETGVTQSPTHLIKTRGQQVTLRCSSQSGHNTVSWYQQALGQGPQFIFQYYREEENGRGNFPPRFSGLQFPNYSSELNVNALELDDSALYLCASSTLGGGGGWSYNEQFFGPGTRLTVL.